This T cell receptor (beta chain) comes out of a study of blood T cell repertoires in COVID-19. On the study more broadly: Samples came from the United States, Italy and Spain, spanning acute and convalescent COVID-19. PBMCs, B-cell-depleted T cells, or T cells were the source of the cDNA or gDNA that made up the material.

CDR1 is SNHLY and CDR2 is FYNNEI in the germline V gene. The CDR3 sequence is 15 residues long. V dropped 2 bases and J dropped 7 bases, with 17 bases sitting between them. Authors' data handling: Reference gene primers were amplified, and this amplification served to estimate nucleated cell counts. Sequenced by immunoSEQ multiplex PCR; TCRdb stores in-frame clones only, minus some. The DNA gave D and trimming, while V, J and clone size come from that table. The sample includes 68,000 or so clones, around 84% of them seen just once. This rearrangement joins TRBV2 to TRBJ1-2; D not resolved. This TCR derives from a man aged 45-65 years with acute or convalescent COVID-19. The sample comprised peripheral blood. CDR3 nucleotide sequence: TGTGCCAGCAGTGAAAGGAGTGTGAGGTTGGGTGGCTACACCTTC. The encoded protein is CASSERSVRLGGYTF.